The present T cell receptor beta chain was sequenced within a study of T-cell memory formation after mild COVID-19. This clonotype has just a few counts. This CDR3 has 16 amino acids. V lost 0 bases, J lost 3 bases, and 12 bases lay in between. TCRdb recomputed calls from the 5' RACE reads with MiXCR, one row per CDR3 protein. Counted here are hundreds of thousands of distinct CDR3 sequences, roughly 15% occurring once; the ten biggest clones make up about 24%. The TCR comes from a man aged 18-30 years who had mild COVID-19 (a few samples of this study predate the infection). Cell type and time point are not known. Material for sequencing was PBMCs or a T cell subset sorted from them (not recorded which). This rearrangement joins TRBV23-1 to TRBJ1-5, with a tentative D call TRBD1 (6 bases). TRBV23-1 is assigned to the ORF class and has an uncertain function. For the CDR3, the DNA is TGCGCCAGCAGTCAATCGGGCAGGGGCGACAATCAGCCCCAGCATTTT. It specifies CASSQSGRGDNQPQHF.